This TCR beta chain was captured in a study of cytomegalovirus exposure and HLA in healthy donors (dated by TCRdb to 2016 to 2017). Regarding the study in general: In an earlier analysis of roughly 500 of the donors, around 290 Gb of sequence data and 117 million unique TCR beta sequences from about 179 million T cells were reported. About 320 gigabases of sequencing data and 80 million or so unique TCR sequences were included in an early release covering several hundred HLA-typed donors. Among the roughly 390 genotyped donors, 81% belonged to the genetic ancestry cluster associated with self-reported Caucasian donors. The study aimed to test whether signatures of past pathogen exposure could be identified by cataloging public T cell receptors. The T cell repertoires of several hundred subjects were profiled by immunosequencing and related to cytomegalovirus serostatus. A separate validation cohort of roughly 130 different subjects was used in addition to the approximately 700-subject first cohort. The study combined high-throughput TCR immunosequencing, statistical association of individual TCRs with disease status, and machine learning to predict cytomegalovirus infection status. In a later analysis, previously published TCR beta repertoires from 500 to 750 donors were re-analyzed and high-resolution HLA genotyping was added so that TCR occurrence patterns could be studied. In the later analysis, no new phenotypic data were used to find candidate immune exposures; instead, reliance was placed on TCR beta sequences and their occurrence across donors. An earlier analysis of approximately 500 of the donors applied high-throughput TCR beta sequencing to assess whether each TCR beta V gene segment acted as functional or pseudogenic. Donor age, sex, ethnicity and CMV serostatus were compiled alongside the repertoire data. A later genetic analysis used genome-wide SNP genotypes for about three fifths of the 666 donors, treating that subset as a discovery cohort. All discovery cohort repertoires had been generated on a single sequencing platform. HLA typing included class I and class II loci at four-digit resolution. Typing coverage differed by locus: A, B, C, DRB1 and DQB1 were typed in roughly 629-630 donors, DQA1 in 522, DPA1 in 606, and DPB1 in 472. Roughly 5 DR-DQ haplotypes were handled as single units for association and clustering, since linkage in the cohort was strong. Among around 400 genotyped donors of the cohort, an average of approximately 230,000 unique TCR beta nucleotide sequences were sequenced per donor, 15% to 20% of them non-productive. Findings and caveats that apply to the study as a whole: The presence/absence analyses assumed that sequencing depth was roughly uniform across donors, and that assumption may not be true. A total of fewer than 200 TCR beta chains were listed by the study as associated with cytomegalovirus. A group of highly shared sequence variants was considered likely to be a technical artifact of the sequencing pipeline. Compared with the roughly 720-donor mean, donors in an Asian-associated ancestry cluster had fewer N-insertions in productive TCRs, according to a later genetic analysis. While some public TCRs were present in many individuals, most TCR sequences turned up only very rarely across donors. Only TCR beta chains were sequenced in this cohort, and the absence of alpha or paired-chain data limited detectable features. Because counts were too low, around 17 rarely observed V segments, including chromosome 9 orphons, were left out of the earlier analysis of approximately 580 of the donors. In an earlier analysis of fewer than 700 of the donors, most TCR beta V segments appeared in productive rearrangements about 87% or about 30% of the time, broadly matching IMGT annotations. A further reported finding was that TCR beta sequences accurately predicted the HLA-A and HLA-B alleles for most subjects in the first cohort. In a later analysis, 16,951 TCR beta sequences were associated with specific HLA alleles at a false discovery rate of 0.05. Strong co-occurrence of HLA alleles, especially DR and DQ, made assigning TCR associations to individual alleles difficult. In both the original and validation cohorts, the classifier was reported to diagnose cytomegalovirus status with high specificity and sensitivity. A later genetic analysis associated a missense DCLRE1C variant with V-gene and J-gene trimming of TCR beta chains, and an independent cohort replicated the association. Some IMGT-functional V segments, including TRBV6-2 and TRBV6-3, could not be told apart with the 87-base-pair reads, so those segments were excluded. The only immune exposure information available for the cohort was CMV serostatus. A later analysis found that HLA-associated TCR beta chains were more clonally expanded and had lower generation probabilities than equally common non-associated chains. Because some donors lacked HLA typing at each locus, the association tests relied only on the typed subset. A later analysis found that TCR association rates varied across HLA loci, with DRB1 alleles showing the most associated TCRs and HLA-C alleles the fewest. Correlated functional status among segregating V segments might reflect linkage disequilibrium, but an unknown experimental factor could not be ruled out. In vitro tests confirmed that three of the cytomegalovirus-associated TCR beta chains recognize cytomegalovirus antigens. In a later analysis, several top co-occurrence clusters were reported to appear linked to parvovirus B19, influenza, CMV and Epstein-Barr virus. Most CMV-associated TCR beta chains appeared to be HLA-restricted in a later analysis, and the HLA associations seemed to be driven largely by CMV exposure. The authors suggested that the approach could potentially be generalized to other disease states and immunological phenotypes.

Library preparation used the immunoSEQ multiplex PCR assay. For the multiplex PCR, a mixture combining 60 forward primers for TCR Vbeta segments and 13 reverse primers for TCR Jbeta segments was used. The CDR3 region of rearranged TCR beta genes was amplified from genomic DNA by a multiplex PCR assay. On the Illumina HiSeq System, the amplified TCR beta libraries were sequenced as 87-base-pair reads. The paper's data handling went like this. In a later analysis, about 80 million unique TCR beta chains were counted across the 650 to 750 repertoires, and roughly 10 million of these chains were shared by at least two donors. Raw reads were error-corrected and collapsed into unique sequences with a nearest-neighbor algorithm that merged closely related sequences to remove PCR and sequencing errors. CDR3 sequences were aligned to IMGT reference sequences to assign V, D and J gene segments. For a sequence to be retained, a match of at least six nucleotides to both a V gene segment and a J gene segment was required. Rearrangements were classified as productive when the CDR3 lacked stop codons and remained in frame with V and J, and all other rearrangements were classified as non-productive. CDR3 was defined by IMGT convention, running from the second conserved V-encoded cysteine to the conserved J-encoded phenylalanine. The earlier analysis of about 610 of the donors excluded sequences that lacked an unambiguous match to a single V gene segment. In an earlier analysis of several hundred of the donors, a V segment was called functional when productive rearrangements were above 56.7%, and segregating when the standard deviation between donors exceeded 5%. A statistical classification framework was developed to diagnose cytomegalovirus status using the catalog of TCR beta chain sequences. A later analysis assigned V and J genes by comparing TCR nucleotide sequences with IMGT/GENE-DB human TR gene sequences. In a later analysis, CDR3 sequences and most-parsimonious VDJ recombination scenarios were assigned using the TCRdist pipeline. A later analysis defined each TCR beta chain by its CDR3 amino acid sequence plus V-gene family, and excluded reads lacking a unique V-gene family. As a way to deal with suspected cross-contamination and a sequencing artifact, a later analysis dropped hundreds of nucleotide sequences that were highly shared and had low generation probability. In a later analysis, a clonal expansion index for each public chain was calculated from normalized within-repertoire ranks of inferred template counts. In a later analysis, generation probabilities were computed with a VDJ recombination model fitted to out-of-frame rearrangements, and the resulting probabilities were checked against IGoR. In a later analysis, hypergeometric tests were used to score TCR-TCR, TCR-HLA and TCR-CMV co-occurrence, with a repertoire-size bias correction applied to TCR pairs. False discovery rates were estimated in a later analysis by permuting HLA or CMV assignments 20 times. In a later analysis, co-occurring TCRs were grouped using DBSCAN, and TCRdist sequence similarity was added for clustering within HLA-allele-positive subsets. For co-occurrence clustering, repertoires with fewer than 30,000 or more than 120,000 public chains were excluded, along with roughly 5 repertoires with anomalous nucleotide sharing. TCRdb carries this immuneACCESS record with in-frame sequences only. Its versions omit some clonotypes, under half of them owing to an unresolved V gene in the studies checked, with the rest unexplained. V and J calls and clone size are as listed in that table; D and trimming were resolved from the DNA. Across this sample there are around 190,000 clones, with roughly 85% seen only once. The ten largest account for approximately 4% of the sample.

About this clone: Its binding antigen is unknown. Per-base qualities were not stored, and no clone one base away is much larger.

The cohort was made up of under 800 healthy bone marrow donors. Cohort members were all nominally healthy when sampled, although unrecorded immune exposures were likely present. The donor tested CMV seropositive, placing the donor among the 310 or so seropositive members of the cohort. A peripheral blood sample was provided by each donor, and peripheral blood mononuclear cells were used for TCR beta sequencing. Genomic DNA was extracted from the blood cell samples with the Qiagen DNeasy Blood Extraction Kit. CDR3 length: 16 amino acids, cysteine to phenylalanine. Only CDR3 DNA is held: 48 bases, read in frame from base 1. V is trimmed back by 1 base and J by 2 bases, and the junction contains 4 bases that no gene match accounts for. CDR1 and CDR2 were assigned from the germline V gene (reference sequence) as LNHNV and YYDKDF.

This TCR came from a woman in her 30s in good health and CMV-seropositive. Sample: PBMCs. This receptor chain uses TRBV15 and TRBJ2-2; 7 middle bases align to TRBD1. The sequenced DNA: TGTGCCACCAGCAGAGGGGACAGAGTAAACACCGGGGAGCTGTTTTTT. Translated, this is CATSRGDRVNTGELFF.